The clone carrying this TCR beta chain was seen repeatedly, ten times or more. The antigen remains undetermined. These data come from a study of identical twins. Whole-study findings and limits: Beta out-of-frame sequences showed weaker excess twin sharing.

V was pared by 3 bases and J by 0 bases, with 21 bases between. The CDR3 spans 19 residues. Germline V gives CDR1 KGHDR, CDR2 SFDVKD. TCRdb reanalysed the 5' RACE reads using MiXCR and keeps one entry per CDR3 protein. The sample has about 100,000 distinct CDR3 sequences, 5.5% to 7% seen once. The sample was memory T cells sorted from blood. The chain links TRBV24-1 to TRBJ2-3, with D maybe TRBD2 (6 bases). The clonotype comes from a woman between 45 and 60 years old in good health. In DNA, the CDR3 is TGTGCCACCAGTGATGCCGCCTTAGGAGGGGCTTTTAGCACAGATACGCAGTATTTT. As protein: CATSDAALGGAFSTDTQYF.